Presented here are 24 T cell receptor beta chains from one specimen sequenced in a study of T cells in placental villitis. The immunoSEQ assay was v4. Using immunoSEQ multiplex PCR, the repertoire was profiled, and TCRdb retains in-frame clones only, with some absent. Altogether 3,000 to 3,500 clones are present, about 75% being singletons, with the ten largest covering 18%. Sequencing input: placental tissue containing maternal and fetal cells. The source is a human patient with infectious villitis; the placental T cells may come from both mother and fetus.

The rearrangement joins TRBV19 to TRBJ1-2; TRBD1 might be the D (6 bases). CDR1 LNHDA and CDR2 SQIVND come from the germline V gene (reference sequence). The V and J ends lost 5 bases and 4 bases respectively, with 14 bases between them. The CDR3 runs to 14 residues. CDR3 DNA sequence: TGTGCCAGTAGTCCGGACAGCTTCGCCTATGGCTACACCTTC. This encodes CASSPDSFAYGYTF.

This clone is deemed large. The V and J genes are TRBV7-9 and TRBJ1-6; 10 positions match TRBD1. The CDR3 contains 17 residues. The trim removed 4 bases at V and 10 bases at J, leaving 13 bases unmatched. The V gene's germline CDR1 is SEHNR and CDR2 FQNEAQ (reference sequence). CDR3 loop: CASSSHDRQGAGSPLHF. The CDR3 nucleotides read TGTGCCAGCAGCTCCCACGACCGACAGGGGGCCGGCTCACCCCTCCACTTT.

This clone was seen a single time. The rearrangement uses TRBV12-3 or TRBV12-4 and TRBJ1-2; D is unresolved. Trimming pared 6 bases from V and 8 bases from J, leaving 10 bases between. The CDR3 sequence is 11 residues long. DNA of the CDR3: TGTGCCAGCAGATCGGGAGGGGGCTACACCTTC. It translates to CASRSGGGYTF.

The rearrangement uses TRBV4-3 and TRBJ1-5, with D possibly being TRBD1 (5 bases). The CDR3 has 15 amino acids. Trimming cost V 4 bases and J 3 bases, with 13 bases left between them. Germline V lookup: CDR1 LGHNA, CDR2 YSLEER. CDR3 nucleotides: TGCGCCAGCAGCCTAGAGACAGACCCCAATCAGCCCCAGCATTTT. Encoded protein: CASSLETDPNQPQHF.

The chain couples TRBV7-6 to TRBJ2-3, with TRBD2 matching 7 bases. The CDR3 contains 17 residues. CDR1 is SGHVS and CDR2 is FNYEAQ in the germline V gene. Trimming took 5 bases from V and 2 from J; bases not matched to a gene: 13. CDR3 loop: CASSPTGLAAFTDTQYF. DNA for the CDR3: TGTGCCAGCAGCCCCACCGGGCTAGCGGCCTTCACAGATACGCAGTATTTT.

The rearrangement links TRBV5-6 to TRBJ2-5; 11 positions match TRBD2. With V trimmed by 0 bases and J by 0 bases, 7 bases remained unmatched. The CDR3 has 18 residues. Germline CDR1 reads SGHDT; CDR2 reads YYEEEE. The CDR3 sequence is CASSLGLAGGMYQETQYF. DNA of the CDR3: TGTGCCAGCAGCTTGGGGCTAGCGGGGGGAATGTACCAAGAGACCCAGTACTTC.

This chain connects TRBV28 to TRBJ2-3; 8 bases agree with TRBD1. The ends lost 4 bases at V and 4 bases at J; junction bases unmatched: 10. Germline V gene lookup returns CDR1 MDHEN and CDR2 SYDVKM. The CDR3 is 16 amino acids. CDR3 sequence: CASSSFGRGLADTQYF. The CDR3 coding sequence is TGTGCCAGCAGTTCTTTTGGCAGGGGGCTCGCAGATACGCAGTATTTT.

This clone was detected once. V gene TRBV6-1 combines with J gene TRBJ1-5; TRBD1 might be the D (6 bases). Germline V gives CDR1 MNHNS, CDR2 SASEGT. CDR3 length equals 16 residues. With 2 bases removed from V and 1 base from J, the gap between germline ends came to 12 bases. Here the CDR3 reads CASSESGGASNQPQHF. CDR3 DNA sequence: TGTGCCAGCAGTGAATCTGGGGGCGCGAGCAATCAGCCCCAGCATTTT.

The DNA of the CDR3 is TGTGCCAGCATCATTATACAGGAGATCTACTCTGGGGCCAACGTCCTGACTTTC. Protein: CASIIIQEIYSGANVLTF. The V and J genes are TRBV7-9 and TRBJ2-6, with D possibly being TRBD1 (5 bases). Germline CDR1 is SEHNR and CDR2 is FQNEAQ (reference sequence). This CDR3 contains 18 residues. V shed 7 bases and J shed 0 bases, with 19 bases lying between them.

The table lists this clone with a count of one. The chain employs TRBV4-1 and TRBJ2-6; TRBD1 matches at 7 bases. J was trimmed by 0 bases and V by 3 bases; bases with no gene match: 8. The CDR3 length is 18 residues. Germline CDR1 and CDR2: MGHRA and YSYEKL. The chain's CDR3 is CASSHPGQLFSGANVLTF. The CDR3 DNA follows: TGCGCCAGCAGCCATCCGGGACAGCTTTTCTCTGGGGCCAACGTCCTGACTTTC.

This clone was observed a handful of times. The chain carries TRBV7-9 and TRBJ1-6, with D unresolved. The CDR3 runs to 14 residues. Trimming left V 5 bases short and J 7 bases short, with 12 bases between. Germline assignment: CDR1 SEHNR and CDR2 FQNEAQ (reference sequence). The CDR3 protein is CASSEEGLNSPLHF. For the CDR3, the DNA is TGTGCCAGCAGCGAAGAGGGTTTGAATTCACCCCTCCACTTT. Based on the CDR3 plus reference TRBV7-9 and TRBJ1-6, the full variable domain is DTGVSQNPRHKITKRGQNVTFRCDPISEHNRLYWYRQTLGQGPEFLTYFQNEAQLEKSRLLSDRFSAERPKGSFSTLEIQRTEQGDSAMYLCASSEEGLNSPLHFGNGTRLTVT.

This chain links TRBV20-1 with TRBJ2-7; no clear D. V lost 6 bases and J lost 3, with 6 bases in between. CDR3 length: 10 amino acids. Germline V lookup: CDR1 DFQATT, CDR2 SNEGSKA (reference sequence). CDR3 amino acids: CSAVDYEQYF. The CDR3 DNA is TGCAGTGCCGTCGACTACGAGCAGTACTTC.

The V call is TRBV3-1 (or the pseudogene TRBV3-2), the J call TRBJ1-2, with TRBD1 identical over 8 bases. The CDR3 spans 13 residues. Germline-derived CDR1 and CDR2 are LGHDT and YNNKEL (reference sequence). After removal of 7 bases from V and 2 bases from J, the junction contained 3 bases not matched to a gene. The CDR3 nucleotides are TGTGCCAGCAAGGGGACAGGAAACTATGGCTACACCTTC. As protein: CASKGTGNYGYTF.

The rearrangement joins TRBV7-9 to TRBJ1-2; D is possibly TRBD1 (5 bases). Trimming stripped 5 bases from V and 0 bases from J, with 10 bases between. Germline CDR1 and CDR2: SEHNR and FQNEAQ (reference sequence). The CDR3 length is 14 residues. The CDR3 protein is CASSKDIPNYGYTF. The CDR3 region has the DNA TGTGCCAGCAGCAAGGACATCCCTAACTATGGCTACACCTTC.

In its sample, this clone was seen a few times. DNA for the CDR3: TGTGCCAGCAGTTCCGAGGTCCTTGGGAGCACTGAAGCTTTCTTT. Residues: CASSSEVLGSTEAFF. The rearrangement joins TRBV28 to TRBJ1-1; unclear D gene. Germline V gene data show CDR1 as MDHEN and CDR2 as SYDVKM. Trimming removed 4 bases from V and 4 bases from J, with 16 bases in between. This CDR3 is 15 amino acids long.

The CDR3 nucleotides are TGTGCCAGCAGAAAGACGGGGAGTAGCTCCTACGAGCAGTACTTC. Encoded protein: CASRKTGSSSYEQYF. The genes are TRBV11-1 and TRBJ2-7; D might be TRBD2 (5 bases). The CDR3 totals 15 residues. CDR1 and CDR2 from the germline V gene are SGHAT and FQDESV (reference sequence). Trimming removed 6 bases from V and 0 bases from J, with 15 bases in between.

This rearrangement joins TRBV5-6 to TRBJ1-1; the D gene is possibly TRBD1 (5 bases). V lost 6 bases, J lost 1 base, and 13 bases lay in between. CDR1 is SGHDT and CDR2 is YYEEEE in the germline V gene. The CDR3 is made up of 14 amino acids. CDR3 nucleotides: TGTGCCAGCATCGACAGACCCTCGAACACTGAAGCTTTCTTT. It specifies CASIDRPSNTEAFF. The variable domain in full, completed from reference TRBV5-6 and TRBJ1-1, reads DAGVTQSPTHLIKTRGQQVTLRCSPKSGHDTVSWYQQALGQGPQFIFQYYEEEERQRGNFPDRFSGHQFPNYSSELNVNALLLGDSALYLCASIDRPSNTEAFFGQGTRLTVV.

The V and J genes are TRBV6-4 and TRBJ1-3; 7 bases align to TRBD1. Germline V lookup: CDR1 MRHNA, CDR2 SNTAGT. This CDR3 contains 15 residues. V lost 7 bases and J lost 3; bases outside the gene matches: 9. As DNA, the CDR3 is TGTGCCAGCAAACGCAGGGGGATCTGTGGAAACACCATATATTTT. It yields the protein CASKRRGICGNTIYF.

The DNA of the CDR3 is TGTGCCTGGAGTGTACTAGCGGGGGACTACAATGAGCAGTTCTTC. Protein: CAWSVLAGDYNEQFF. The chain carries TRBV30 and TRBJ2-1, with 11 bases fitting TRBD2. V lost 0 bases and J lost 3; bases outside the gene matches: 1. Germline values: CDR1 GTSNPN, CDR2 SVGIG (reference sequence). This CDR3 comprises 15 residues.

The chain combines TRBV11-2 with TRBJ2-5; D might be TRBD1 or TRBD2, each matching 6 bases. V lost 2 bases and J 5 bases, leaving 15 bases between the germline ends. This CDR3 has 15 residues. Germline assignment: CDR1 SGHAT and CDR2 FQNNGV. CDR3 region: CASSLRGRLAETQYF. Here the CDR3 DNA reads TGTGCCAGCAGCTTAAGGGGGAGGCTAGCGGAGACCCAGTACTTC.

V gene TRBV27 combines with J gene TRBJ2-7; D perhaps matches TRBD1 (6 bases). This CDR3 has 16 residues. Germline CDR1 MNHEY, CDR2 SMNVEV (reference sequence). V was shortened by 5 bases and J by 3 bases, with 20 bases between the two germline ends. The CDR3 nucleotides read TGTGCCAGCAGTACCAATTCTGCCCAGGGGAACTACGAGCAGTACGTC. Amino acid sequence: CASSTNSAQGNYEQYV.

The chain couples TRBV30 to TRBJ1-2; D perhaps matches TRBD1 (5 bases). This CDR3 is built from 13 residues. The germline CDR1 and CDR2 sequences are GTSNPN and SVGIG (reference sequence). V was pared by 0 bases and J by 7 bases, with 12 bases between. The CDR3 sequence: CAWSVQGVGGYTF. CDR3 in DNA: TGTGCCTGGAGTGTACAAGGGGTGGGTGGCTACACCTTC. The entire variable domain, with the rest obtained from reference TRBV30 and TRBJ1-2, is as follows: SQTIHQWPATLVQPVGSPLSLECTVEGTSNPNLYWYRQAAGRGLQLLFYSVGIGQISSEVPQNLSASRPQDRQFILSSKKLLLSDSGFYLCAWSVQGVGGYTFGSGTRLTVV.

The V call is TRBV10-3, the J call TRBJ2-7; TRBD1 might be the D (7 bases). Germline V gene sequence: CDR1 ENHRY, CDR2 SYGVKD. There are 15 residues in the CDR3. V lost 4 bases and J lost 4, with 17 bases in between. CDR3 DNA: TGTGCCATCAGTGGCCATCAGGGGGGCTTATACGAGCAGTACGTC. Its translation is CAISGHQGGLYEQYV.

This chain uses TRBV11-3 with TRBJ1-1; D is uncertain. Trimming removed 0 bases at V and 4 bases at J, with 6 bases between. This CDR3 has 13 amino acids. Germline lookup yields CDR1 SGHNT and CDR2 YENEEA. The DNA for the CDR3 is TGTGCCAGCAGCTTAGATCGGGGCACTGAAGCTTTCTTT. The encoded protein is CASSLDRGTEAFF.